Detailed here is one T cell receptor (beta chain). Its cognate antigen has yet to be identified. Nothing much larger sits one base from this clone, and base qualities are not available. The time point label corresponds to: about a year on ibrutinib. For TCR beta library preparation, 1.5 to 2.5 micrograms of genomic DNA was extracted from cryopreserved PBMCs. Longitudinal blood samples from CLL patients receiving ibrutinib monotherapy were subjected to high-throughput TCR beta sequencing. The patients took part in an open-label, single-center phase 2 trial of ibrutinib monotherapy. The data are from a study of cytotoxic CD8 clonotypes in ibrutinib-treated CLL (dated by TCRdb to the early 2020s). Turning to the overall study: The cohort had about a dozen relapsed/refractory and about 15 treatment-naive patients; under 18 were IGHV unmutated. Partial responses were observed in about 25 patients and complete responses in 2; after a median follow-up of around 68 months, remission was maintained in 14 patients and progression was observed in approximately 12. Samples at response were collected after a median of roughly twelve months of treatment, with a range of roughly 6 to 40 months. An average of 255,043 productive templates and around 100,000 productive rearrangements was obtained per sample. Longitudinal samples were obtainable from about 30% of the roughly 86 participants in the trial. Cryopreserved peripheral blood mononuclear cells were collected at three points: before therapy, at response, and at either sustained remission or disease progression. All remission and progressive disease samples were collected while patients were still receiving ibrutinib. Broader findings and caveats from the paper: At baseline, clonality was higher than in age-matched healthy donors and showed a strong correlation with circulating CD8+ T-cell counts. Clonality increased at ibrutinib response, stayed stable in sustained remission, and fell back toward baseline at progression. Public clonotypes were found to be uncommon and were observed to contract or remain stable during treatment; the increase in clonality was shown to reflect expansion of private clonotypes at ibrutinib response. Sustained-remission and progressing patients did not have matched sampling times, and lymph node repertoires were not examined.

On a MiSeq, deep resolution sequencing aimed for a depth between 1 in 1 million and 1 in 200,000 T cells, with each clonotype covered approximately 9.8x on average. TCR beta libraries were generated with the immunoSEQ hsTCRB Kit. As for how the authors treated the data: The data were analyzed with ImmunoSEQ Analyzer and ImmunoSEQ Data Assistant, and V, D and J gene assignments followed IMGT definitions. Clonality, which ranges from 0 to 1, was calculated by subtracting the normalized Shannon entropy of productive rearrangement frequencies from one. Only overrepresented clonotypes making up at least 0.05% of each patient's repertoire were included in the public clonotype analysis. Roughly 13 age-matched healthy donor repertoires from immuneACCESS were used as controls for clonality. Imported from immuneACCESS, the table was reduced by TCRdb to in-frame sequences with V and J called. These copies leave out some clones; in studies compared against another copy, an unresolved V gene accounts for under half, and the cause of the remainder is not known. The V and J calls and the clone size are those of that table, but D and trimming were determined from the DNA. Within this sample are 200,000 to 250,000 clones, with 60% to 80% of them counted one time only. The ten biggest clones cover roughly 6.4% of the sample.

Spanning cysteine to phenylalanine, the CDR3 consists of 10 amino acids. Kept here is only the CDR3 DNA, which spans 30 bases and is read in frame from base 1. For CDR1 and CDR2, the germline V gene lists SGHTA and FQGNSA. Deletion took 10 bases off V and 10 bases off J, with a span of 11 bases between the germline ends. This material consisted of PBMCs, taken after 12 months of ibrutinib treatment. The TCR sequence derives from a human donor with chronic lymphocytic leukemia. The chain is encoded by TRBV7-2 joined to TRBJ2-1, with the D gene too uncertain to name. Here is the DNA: TGTGCCACCGCCCTTAGAGAGCAGTTCTTC. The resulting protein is CATALREQFF.